Presented here are 6 T cell receptor beta chains from one specimen sequenced in a study of beta chain features in type 1 diabetes. General study points: Patients with Type 1 diabetes showed moderately but significantly shorter TCRB CDR3s in all four CD4+ subsets.

What these receptors recognize is not known. The sequenced template was cDNA made from the entire isolated RNA. Sequenced by immunoSEQ multiplex PCR; TCRdb stores in-frame clones only, minus some. The sample has roughly 160,000 clones, roughly 8% seen once. The sequenced sample was central memory CD4+ T cells from blood. The receptors shown here come from a woman aged 40 to 50 with type 1 diabetes.

The J gene is TRBJ1-5, the V gene TRBV7-6; D is unresolved. The germline V gene encodes CDR1 SGHVS and CDR2 FNYEAQ. The V end was cut by 4 bases, the J end by 6 bases, with 10 bases between. This CDR3 has 13 amino acids. In DNA, the CDR3 is TGTGCCAGCAGCTCCGACATGACTCAGCCCCAGCATTTT. This encodes CASSSDMTQPQHF.

As DNA, the CDR3 is TGTGCCAGCTCACCACCAACTAGCGGGAGCATCGAGGGGAATACGCAGTATTTT. It specifies CASSPPTSGSIEGNTQYF. This sequence joins TRBV18 and TRBJ2-3; TRBD2 agrees at 11 bases. With V trimmed by 0 bases and J by 7 bases, 12 bases remained unmatched. Germline-derived CDR1 and CDR2 are KGHSH and LQKENI. The CDR3 covers 18 residues.

About this clone itself: One end of the junction is discordant with germline, which a read error may explain. The gene calls are TRBV7-2 and TRBJ1-4, with 7 bases aligning to TRBD1. Germline loops: CDR1 SGHTA, CDR2 FQGNSA. The CDR3 sequence is 15 residues long. The CDR3 bases are TGTGCCAGCAGCCTAGCGGGACAGCTTTATGAAAAACTGTTTTTT. Amino acid sequence: CASSLAGQLYEKLFF.

This clone has only one observation. The chain employs TRBV5-1 and TRBJ1-2; TRBD1 aligns across 7 bases. Losses at the gene ends were 0 bases for V and 2 bases for J; bases not matched to a gene: 4. This CDR3 region has 15 residues. Germline assignment: CDR1 SGHRS and CDR2 YFSETQ. CDR3 coding DNA: TGCGCCAGCAGCTTGGGGGACAGATCCAACTATGGCTACACCTTC. It codes for CASSLGDRSNYGYTF.

This clone was seen only a few times. The chain couples TRBV7-2 to TRBJ1-1; the match to TRBD1 covers 7 bases. V shed 2 bases and J 1 base; nucleotides not matched to a gene: 1. This CDR3 region has 14 residues. Germline loops: CDR1 SGHTA, CDR2 FQGNSA. CDR3 DNA sequence: TGTGCCAGCAGCTTATGGGACAGGAACACTGAAGCTTTCTTT. Its translation: CASSLWDRNTEAFF.

This chain joins TRBV19 and TRBJ1-6; perhaps TRBD1 as D (6 bases). The CDR3 totals 15 residues. Germline V gene data show CDR1 as LNHDA and CDR2 as SQIVND (reference sequence). Trimming cost V 5 bases and J 10 bases, with 18 bases left between them. The CDR3 sequence is CASSGQPVGGSPLHF. In nucleotides, the CDR3 is TGTGCCAGTAGTGGACAGCCGGTCGGGGGGTCACCCCTCCACTTT.